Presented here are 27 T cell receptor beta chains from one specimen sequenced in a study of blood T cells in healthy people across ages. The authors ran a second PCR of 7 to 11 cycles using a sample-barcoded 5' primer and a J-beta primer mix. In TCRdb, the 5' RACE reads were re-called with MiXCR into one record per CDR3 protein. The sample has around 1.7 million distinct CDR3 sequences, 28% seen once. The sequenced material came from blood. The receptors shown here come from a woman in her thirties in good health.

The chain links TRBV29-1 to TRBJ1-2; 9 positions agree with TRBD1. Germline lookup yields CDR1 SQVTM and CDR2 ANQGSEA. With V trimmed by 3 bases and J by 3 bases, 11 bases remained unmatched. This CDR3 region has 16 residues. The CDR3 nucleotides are TGCAGCGTTGAGGTGGACAGGGGTCCCCTAGACTATGGCTACACCTTC. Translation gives CSVEVDRGPLDYGYTF.

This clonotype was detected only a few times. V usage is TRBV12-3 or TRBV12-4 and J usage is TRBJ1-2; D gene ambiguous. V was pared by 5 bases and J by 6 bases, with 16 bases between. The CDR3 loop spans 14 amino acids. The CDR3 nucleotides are TGTGCCAGCAGTCTACTCGGCCTGGGCGATGGCTACACCTTC. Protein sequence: CASSLLGLGDGYTF.

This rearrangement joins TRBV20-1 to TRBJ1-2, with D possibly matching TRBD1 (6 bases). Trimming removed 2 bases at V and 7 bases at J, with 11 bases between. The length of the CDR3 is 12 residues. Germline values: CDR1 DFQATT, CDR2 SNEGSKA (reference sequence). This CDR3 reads CSARIQGFGYTF. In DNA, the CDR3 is TGCAGTGCTAGAATACAGGGTTTTGGCTACACCTTC.

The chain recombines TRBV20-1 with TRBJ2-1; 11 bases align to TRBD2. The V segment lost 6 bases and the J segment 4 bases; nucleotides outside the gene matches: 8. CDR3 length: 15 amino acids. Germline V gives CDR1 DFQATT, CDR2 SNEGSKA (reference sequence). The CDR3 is CSAPGLAGTYNEQFF. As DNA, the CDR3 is TGCAGTGCGCCCGGACTAGCGGGCACTTACAATGAGCAGTTCTTC.

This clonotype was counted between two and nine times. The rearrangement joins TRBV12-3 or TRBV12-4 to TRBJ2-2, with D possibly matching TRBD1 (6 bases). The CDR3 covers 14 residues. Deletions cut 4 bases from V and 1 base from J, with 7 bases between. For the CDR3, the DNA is TGTGCCAGCAGTTGGACAGTGAACACCGGGGAGCTGTTTTTT. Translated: CASSWTVNTGELFF.

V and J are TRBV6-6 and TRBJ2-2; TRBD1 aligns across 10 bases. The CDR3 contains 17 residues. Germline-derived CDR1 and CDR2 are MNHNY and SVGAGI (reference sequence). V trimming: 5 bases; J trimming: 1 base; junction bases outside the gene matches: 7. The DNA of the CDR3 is TGTGCCAGCAGTAAGACAGGGGGCGCACGGAACACCGGGGAGCTGTTTTTT. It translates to CASSKTGGARNTGELFF.

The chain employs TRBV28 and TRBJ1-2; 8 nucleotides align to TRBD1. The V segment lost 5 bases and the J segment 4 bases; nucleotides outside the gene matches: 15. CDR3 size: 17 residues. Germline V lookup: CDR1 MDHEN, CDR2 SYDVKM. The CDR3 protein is CASSLGQGREVTYGYTF. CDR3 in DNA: TGTGCCAGCAGTCTTGGACAGGGACGGGAGGTGACCTATGGCTACACCTTC.

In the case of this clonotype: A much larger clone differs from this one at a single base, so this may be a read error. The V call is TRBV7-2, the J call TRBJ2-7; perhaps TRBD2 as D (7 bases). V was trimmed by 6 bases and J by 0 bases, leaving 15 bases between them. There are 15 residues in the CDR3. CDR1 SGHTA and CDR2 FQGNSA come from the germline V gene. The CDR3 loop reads CTSSQGRGSSYEQYF. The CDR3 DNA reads TGTACCAGCAGTCAAGGGAGGGGGTCCTCCTACGAGCAGTACTTC.

DNA for the CDR3: TGCGCCAGCAGCTTGGTGGTGACAGGGGGCGGTGAGCAGTTCTTC. Residues: CASSLVVTGGGEQFF. The chain combines TRBV5-1 with TRBJ2-1, with TRBD1 identical over 10 bases. CDR1 and CDR2 (germline): SGHRS, YFSETQ. Trimming cost V 0 bases and J 9 bases; bases outside gene matches: 6. The CDR3 totals 15 residues. Drawing the rest from reference TRBV5-1 and TRBJ2-1, the complete variable domain is KAGVTQTPRYLIKTRGQQVTLSCSPISGHRSVSWYQQTPGQGLQFLFEYFSETQRNKGNFPGRFSGRQFSNSRSEMNVSTLELGDSALYLCASSLVVTGGGEQFFGPGTRLTVL.

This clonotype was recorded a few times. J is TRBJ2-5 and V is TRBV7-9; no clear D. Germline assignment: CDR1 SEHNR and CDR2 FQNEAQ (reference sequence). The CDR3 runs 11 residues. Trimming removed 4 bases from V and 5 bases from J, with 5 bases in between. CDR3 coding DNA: TGTGCCAGCAGCTGGACGGAGACCCAGTACTTC. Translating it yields CASSWTETQYF.

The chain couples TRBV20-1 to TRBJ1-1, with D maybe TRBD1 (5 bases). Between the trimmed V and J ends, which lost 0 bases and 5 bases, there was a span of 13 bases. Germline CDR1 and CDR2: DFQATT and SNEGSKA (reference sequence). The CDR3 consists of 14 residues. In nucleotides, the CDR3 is TGCAGTGCTAGAGATCGGAGGGGCGATACTGAAGCTTTCTTT. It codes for CSARDRRGDTEAFF.

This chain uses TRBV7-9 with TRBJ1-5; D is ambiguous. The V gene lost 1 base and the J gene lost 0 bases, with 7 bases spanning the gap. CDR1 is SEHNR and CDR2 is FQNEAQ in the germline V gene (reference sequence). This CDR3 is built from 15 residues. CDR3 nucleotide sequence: TGTGCCAGCAGCTTAGTCCCCAGTAGCAATCAGCCCCAGCATTTT. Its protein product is CASSLVPSSNQPQHF.

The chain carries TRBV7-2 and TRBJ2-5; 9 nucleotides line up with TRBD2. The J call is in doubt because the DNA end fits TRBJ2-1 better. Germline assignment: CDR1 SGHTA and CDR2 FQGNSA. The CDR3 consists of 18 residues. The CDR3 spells CASSLLASGASYQETQFF. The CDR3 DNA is TGTGCCAGCAGCTTACTTGCTAGCGGGGCTTCATACCAAGAGACCCAGTTCTTC.

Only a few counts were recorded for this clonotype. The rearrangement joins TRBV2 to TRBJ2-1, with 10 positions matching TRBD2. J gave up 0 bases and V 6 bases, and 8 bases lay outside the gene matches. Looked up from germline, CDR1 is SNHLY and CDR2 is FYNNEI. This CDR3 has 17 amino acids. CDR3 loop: CASRGLAGDSSYNEQFF. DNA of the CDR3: TGTGCCAGCAGGGGGCTAGCGGGGGACAGCTCCTACAATGAGCAGTTCTTC. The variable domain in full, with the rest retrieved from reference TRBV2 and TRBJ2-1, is EPEVTQTPSHQVTQMGQEVILRCVPISNHLYFYWYRQILGQKVEFLVSFYNNEISEKSEIFDDQFSVERPDGSNFTLKIRSTKLEDSAMYFCASRGLAGDSSYNEQFFGPGTRLTVL.

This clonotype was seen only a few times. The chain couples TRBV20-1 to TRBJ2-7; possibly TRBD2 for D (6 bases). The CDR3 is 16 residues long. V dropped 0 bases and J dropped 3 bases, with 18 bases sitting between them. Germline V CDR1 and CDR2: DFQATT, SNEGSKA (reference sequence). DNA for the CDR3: TGCAGTGCTAGAGATCGGCGAACTAGCTTCCTCTACGAGCAGTACTTC. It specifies CSARDRRTSFLYEQYF.

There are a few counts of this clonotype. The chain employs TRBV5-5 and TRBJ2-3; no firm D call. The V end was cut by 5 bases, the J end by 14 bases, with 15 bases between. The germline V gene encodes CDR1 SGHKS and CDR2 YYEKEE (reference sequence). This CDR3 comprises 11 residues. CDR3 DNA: TGTGCCAGCAGTACTCAACCTCCTGCGTATTTT. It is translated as CASSTQPPAYF.

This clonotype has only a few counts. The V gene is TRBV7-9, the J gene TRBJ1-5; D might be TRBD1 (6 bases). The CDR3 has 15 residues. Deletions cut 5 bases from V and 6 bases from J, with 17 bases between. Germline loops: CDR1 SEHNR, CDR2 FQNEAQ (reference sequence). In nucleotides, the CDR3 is TGTGCCAGCAGCCCCGGACCCCTAGGGGGTCAGCCCCAGCATTTT. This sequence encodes CASSPGPLGGQPQHF.

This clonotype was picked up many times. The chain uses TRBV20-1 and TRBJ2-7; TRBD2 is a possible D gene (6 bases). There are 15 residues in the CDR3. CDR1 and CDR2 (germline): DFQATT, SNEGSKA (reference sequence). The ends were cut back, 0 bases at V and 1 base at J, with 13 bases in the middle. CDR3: CSAREGAGTSYEQYF. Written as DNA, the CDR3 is TGCAGTGCTAGAGAGGGAGCGGGTACTTCCTACGAGCAGTACTTC.

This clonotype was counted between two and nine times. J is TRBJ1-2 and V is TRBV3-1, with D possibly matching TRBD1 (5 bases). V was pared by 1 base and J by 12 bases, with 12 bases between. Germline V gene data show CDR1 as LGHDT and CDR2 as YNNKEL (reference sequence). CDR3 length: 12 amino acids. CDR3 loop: CASSQGTEGNTF. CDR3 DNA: TGTGCCAGCAGCCAAGGTACGGAGGGGAACACCTTC.

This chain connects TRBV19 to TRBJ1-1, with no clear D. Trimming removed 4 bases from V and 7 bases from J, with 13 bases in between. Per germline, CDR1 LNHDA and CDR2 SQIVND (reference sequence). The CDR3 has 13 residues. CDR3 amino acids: CASSTFDLGEAFF. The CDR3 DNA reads TGTGCCAGTAGTACGTTTGATTTAGGTGAAGCTTTCTTT. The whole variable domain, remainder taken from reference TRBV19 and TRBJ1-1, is DGGITQSPKYLFRKEGQNVTLSCEQNLNHDAMYWYRQDPGQGLRLIYYSQIVNDFQKGDIAEGYSVSREKKESFPLTVTSAQKNPTAFYLCASSTFDLGEAFFGQGTRLTVV.

The CDR3 DNA is TGTGCCAGCAGTGAACCCCAGGGGAACTATGGCTACACCTTC. This codes for CASSEPQGNYGYTF. V is TRBV6-1 and J is TRBJ1-2; possible D gene TRBD1, 6 bases. The ends were cut back, 2 bases at V and 2 bases at J, with 9 bases in the middle. Looked up from germline, CDR1 is MNHNS and CDR2 is SASEGT. The CDR3 consists of 14 residues.

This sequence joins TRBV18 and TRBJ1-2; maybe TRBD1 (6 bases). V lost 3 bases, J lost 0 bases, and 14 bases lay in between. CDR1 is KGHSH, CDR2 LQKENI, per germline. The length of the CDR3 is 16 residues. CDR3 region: CASSPGRNRANYGYTF. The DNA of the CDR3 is TGTGCCAGCTCACCGGGTCGAAACAGGGCTAACTATGGCTACACCTTC.

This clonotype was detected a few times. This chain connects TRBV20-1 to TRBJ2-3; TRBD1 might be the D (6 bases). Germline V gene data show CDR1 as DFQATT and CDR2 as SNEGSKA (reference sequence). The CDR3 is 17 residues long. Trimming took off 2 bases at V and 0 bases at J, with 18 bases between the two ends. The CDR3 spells CSARTRTGTTSTDTQYF. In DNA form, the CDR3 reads TGCAGTGCTAGAACTCGTACAGGGACAACTAGCACAGATACGCAGTATTTT.

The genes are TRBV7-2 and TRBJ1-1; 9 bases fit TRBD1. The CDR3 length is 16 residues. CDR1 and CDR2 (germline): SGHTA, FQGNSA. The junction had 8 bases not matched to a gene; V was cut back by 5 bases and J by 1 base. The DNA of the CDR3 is TGTGCCAGCAGCCCTCGGGACAGGGTGCGGAACACTGAAGCTTTCTTT. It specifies CASSPRDRVRNTEAFF.

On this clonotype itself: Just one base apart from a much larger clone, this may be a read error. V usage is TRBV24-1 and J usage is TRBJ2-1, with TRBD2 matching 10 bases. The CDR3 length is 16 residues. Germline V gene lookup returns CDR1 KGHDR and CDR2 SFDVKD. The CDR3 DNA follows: TGTGCCGCCAGTTTAACCGGGACTAGCGTACCAAATGAGCAGTTCTTC. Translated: CAASLTGTSVPNEQFF.

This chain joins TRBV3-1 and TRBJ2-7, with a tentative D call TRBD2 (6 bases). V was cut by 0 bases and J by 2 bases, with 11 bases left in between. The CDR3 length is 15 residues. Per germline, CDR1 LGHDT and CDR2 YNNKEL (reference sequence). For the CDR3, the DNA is TGTGCCAGCAGCCAAGATCCGGGACTCCCCTACGAGCAGTACTTC. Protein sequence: CASSQDPGLPYEQYF.

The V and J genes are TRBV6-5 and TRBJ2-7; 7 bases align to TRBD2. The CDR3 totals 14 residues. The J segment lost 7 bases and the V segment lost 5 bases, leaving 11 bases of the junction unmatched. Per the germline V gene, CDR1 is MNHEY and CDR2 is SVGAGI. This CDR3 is CASSSPGLYREQYF. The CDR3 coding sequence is TGTGCCAGCAGTAGCCCGGGACTATATAGGGAGCAGTACTTC.